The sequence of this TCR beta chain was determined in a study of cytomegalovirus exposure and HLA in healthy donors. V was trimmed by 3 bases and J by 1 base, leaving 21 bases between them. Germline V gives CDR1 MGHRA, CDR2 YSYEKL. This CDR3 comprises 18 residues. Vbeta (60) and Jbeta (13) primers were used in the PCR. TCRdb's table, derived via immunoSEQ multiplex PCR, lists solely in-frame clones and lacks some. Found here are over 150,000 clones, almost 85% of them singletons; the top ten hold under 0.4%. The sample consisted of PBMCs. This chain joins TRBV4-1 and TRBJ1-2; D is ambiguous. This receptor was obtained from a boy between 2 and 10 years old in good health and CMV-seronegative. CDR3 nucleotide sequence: TGCGCCAGCAGCCACCTCGGAGAGGGAGGGTTAAGTAACTATGGCTACACCTTC. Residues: CASSHLGEGGLSNYGYTF.